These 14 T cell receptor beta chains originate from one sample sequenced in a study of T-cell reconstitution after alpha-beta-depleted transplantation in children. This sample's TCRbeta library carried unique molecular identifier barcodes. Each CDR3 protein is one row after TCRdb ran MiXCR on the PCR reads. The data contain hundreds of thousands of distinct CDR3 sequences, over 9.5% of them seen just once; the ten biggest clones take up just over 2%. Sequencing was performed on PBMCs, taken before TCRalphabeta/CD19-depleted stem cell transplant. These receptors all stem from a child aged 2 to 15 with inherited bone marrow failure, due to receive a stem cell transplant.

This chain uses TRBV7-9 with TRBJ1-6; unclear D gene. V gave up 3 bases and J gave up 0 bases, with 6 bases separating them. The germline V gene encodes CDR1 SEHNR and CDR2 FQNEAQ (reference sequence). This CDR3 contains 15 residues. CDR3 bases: TGTGCCAGCAGCTTTCCGAGCTCCTATAATTCACCCCTCCACTTT. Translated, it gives CASSFPSSYNSPLHF.

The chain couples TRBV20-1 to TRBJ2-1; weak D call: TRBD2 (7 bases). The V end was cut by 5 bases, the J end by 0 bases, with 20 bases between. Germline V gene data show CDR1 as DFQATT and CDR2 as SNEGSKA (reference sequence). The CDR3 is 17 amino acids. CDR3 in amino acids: CSARVWGRGSSYNEQFF. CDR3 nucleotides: TGCAGTGCTCGGGTTTGGGGGAGGGGGTCCTCCTACAATGAGCAGTTCTTC.

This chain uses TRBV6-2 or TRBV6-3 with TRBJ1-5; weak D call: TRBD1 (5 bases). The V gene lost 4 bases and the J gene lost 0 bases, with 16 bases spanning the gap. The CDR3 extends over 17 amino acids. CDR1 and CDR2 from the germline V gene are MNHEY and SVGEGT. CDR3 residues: CASSFSKSGHSNQPQHF. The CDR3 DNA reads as TGTGCCAGCAGTTTCTCGAAGAGCGGACATAGCAATCAGCCCCAGCATTTT.

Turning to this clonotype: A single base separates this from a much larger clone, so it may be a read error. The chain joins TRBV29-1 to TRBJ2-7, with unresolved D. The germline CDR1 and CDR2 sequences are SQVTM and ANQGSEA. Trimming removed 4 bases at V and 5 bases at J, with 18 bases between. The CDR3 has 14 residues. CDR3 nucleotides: TGCAGCGTTGGGCCGCAGGTGGCAGGAAACGAGCAGTACTTC. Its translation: CSVGPQVAGNEQYF.

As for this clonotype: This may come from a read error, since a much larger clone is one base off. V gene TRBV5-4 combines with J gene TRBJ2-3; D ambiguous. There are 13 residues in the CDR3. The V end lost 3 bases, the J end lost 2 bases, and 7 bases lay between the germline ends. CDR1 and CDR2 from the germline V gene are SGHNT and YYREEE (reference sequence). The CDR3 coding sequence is TGTGCCAGCAGCTACCACTACACAGATACGCAGTATTTT. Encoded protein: CASSYHYTDTQYF.

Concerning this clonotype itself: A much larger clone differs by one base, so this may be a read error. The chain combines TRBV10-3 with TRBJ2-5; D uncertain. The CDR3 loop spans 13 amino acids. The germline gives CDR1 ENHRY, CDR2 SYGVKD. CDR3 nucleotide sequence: TGTGCCATCAGTGAGGCGTTTCAAGAGACCCAGCACTTC. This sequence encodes CAISEAFQETQHF.

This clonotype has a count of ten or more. Written as DNA, the CDR3 is TGTGCCAGCAGTTACGCGGGACGTCTTAGCGAGCAGTACTTC. Its protein is CASSYAGRLSEQYF. The chain couples TRBV6-2 or TRBV6-3 to TRBJ2-7; a weak D match, TRBD2 (6 bases). The CDR3 covers 14 residues. Germline V lookup: CDR1 MNHEY, CDR2 SVGEGT. Trimming pared 2 bases from V and 6 bases from J, leaving 14 bases between.

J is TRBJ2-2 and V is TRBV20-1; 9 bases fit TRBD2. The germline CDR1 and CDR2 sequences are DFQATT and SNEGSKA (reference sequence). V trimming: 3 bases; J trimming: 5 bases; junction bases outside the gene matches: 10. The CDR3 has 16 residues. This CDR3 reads CSASDTYGLATGELFF. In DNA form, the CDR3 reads TGCAGTGCTAGTGATACCTATGGACTAGCGACCGGGGAGCTGTTTTTT.

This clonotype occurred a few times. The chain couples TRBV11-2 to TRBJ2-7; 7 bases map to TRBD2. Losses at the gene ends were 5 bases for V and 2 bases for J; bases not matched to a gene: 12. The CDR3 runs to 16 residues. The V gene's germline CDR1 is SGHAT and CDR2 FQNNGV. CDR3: CASSRGGFGRAYEQYF. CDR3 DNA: TGTGCCAGCAGCCGCGGGGGTTTCGGGCGGGCCTACGAGCAGTACTTC.

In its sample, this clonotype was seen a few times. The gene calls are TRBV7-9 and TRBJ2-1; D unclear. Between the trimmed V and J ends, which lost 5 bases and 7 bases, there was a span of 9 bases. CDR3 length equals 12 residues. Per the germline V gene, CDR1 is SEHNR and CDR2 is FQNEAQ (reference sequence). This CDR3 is CASSPAMNEQFF. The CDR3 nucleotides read TGTGCCAGCAGCCCTGCCATGAATGAGCAGTTCTTC.

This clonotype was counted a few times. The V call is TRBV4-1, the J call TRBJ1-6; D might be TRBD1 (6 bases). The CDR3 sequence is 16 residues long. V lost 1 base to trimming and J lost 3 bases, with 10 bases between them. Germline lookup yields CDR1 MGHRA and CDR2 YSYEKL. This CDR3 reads CASSQVLQGYNSPLHF. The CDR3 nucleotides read TGCGCCAGCAGCCAAGTCTTACAGGGCTATAATTCACCCCTCCACTTT.

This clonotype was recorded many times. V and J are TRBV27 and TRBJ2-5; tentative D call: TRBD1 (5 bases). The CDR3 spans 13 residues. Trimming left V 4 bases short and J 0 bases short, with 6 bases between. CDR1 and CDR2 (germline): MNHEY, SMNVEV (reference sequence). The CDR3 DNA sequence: TGTGCCAGCAGTTCAGGGAACCAAGAGACCCAGTACTTC. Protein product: CASSSGNQETQYF.

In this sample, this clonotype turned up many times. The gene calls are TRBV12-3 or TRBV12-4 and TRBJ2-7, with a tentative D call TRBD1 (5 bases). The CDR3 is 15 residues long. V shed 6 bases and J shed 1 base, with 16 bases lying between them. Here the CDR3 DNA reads TGTGCCAGCAGCCTCGAGGACAACTTTTCCTACGAGCAGTACTTC. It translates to CASSLEDNFSYEQYF.

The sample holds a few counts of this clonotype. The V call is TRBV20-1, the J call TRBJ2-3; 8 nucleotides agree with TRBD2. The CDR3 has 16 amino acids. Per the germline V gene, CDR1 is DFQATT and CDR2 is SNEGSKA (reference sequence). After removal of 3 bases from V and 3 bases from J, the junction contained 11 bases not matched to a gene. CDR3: CSARLLREGPTDTQYF. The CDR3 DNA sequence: TGCAGTGCTAGGCTCCTCCGGGAGGGCCCTACAGATACGCAGTATTTT.